The clone carrying this TCR beta chain was seen once. Its specificity is unknown. The sample is drawn from a study of T cell responses to AZD1222 COVID-19 vaccine. This table comes from immunoSEQ multiplex PCR, and its TCRdb copy is limited to in-frame clones, with some not included. Of 70,000 to 95,000 clones in the sample, 85% to 90% were seen once. The junction had 9 bases not matched to a gene; V was cut back by 7 bases and J by 7 bases. Germline CDR1 is MNHEY and CDR2 is SVGAGI. CDR3 length: 14 amino acids. Pooling was applied to second doses at about 4 or about 12 weeks. Study-level findings and limits: An increase in Spike-specific TCR breadth and depth was observed after two AZD1222 doses. Baseline antibody screening turned up just six seropositive AZD1222 recipients.

The sample here was peripheral blood, taken 28 days after the second AZD1222 dose. V gene TRBV6-5 combines with J gene TRBJ1-3; 8 bases agree with TRBD1. This sequence originates from an adult who received the AZD1222 COVID-19 vaccine. DNA for the CDR3: TGTGCCAGCACGGGCAGGGGGCCGGGGAACACCATATATTTT. This sequence encodes CASTGRGPGNTIYF.